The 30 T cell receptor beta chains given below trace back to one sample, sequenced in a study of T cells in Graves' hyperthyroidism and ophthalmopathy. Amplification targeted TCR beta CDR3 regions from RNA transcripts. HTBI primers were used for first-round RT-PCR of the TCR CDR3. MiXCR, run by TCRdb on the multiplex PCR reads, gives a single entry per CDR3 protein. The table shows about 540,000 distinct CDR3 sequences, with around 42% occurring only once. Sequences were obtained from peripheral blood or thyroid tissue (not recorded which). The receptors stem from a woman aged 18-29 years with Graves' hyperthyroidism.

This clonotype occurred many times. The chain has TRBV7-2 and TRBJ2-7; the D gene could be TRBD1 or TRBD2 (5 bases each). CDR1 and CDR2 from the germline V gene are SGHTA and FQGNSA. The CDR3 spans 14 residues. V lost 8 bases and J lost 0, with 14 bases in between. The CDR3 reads CASGRGSGSYEQYF. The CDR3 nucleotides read TGTGCCAGCGGCCGGGGCAGCGGCTCCTACGAGCAGTACTTC.

CDR3 protein: CASSSPTGAHREDTEAFF. CDR3 nucleotide sequence: TGTGCCAGTAGTTCTCCGACAGGGGCGCACCGTGAGGACACTGAAGCTTTCTTT. This sequence joins TRBV19 and TRBJ1-1, with 8 bases that match TRBD1. The V gene's germline CDR1 is LNHDA and CDR2 SQIVND (reference sequence). Losses at the gene ends were 5 bases for V and 3 bases for J; bases not matched to a gene: 17. This CDR3 is 18 amino acids long. The full variable domain, rest sourced from reference TRBV19 and TRBJ1-1, is DGGITQSPKYLFRKEGQNVTLSCEQNLNHDAMYWYRQDPGQGLRLIYYSQIVNDFQKGDIAEGYSVSREKKESFPLTVTSAQKNPTAFYLCASSSPTGAHREDTEAFFGQGTRLTVV.

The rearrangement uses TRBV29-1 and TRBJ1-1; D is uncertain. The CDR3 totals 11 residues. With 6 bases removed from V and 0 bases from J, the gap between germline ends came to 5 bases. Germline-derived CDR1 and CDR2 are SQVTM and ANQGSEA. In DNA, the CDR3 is TGCAGCGTGGGGATGAACACTGAAGCTTTCTTT. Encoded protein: CSVGMNTEAFF. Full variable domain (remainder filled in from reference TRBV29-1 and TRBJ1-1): SAVISQKPSRDICQRGTSLTIQCQVDSQVTMMFWYRQQPGQSLTLIATANQGSEATYESGFVIDKFPISRPNLTFSTLTVSNMSPEDSSIYLCSVGMNTEAFFGQGTRLTVV.

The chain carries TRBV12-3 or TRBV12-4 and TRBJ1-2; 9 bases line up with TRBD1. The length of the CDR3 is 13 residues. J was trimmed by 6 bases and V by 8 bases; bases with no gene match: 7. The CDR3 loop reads CASATTGGNGYTF. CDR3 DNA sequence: TGTGCCAGCGCCACGACAGGGGGTAATGGCTACACCTTC.

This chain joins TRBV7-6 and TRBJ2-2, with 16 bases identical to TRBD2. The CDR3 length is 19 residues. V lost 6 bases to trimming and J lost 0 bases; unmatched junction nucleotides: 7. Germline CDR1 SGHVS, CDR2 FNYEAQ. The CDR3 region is CASRMGLAGGPPNTGELFF. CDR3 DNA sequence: TGTGCCAGCAGAATGGGACTAGCGGGAGGGCCCCCGAACACCGGGGAGCTGTTTTTT.

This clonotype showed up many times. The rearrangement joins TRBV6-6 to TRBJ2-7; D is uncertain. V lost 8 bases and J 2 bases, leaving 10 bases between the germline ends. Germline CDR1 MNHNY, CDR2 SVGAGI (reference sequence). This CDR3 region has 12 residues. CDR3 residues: CASSGSTYEQYF. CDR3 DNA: TGTGCCAGCTCTGGCTCAACCTACGAGCAGTACTTC.

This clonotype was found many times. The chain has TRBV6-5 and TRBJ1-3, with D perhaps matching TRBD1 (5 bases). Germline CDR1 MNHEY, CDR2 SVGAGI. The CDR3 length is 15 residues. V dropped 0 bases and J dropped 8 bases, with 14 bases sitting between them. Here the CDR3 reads CASSYSQFQGYTIYF. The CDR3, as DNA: TGTGCCAGCAGTTACTCCCAATTTCAGGGATACACCATATATTTT.

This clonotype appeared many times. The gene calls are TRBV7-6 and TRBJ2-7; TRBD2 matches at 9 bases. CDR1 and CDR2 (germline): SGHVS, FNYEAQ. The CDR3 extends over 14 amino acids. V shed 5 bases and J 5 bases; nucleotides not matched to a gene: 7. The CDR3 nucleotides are TGTGCCAGCAGCAGATGGACTAGCGACAACGAGCAGTACTTC. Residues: CASSRWTSDNEQYF.

The CDR3 is CAMAGRANYGYTF. CDR3 DNA: TGTGCCATGGCCGGGCGAGCTAACTATGGCTACACCTTC. This sequence joins TRBV10-3 and TRBJ1-2; D call uncertain. Deletions cut 9 bases from V and 0 bases from J, with 11 bases between. CDR1 is ENHRY, CDR2 SYGVKD, per germline. The CDR3 has 13 amino acids.

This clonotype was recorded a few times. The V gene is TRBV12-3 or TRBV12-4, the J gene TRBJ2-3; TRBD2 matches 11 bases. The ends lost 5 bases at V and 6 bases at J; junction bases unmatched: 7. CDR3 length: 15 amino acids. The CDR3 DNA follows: TGTGCCAGCAGTGAAGGGACTAGCGGTTCGGATACGCAGTATTTT. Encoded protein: CASSEGTSGSDTQYF.

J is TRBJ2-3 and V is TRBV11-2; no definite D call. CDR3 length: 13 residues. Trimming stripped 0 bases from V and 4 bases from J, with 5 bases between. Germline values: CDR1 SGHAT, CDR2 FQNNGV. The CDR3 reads CASSLDVADTQYF. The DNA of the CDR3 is TGTGCCAGCAGCTTAGATGTCGCAGATACGCAGTATTTT.

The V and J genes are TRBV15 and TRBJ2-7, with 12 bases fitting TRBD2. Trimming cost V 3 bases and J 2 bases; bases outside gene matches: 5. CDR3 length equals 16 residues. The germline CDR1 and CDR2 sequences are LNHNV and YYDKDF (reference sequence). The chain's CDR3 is CATSSSLAGGTYEQYF. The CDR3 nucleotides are TGTGCCACCAGCAGCTCGCTAGCGGGAGGGACCTACGAGCAGTACTTC.

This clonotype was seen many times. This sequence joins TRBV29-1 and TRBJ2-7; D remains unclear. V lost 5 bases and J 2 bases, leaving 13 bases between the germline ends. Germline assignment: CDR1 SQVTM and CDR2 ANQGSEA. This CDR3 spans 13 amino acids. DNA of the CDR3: TGCAGCGTTTCCCGTGACGGCACCTACGAGCAGTACTTC. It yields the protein CSVSRDGTYEQYF.

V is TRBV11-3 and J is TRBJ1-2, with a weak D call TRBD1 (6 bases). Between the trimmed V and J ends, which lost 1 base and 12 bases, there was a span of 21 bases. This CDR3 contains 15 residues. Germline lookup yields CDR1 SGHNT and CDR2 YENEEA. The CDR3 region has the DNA TGTGCCAGCAGCTTAGTCCTCAGGGGCAAATTGGGCCACACCTTC. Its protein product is CASSLVLRGKLGHTF. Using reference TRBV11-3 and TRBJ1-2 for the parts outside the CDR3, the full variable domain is EAGVVQSPRYKIIEKKQPVAFWCNPISGHNTLYWYLQNLGQGPELLIRYENEEAVDDSQLPKDRFSAERLKGVDSTLKIQPAELGDSAVYLCASSLVLRGKLGHTFGSGTRLTVV.

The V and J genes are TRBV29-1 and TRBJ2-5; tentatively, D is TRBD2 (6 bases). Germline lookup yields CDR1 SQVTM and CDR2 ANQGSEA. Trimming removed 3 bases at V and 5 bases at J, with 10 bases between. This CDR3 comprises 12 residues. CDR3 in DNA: TGCAGCGTTGACGGGGGTTCGGAGACCCAGTACTTC. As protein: CSVDGGSETQYF. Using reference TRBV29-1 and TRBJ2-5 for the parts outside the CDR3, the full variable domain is SAVISQKPSRDICQRGTSLTIQCQVDSQVTMMFWYRQQPGQSLTLIATANQGSEATYESGFVIDKFPISRPNLTFSTLTVSNMSPEDSSIYLCSVDGGSETQYFGPGTRLLVL.

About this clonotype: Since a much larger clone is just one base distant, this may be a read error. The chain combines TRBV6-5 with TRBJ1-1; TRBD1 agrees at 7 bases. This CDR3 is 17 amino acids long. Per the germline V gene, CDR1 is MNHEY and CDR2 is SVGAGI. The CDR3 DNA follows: TGTGCCAGCAGTTACGCGACAGGGTTCGGTGGGAACACTGAAGCTTCCTTT. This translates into CASSYATGFGGNTEASF.

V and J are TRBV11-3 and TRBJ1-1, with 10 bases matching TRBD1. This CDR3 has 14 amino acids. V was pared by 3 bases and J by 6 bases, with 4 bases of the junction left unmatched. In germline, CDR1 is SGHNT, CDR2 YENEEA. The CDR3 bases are TGTGCCAGCAGCTTGCCGACAGGGGGCTCTGAAGCTTTCTTT. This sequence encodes CASSLPTGGSEAFF.

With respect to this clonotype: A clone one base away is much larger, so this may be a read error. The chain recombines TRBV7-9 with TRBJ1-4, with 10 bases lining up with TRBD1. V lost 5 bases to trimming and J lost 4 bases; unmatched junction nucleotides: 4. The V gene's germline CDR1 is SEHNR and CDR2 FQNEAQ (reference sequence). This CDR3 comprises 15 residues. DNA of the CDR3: TGTGCCAGCAGCCCGGGACAGGGGAATAATGAAAAACTGTTTTTT. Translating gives CASSPGQGNNEKLFF.

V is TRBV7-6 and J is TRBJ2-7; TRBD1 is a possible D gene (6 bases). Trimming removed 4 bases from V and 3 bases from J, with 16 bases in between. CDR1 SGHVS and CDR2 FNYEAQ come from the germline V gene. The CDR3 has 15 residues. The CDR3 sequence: CASSSPRDTHYEQYF. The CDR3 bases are TGTGCCAGCAGCTCGCCCCGGGACACTCACTACGAGCAGTACTTC.

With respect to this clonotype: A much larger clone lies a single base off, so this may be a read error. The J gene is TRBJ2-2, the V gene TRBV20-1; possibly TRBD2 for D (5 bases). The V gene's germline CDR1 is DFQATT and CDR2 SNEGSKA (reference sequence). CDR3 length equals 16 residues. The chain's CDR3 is CSAKGYTSVNTRELFF. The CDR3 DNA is TGCAGTGCTAAAGGATATACTAGTGTGAACACCCGGGAGCTGTTTTTT.

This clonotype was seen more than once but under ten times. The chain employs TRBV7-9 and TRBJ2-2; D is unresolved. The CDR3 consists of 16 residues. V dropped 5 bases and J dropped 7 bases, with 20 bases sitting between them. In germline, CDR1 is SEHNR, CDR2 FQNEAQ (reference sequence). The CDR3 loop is CASSPISGELGGELFF. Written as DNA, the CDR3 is TGTGCCAGCAGCCCCATTTCTGGGGAACTGGGCGGGGAGCTGTTTTTT. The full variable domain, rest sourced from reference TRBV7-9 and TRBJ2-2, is DTGVSQNPRHKITKRGQNVTFRCDPISEHNRLYWYRQTLGQGPEFLTYFQNEAQLEKSRLLSDRFSAERPKGSFSTLEIQRTEQGDSAMYLCASSPISGELGGELFFGEGSRLTVL.

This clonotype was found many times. CDR3 DNA sequence: TGTGCCAGCAGTTACTCGAGTTCCGCTTCCTCTATAATCGGCTACACCTTC. This sequence encodes CASSYSSSASSIIGYTF. V usage is TRBV6-5 and J usage is TRBJ1-2; no clear D gene. There are 17 residues in the CDR3. Germline V gives CDR1 MNHEY, CDR2 SVGAGI. V was shortened by 0 bases and J by 8 bases, with 22 bases between the two germline ends.

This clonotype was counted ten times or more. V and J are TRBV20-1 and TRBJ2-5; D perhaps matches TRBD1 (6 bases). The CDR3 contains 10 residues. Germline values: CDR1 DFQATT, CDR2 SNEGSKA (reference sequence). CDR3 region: CRGQKETQYF. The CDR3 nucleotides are TGCAGAGGACAGAAAGAGACCCAGTACTTC.

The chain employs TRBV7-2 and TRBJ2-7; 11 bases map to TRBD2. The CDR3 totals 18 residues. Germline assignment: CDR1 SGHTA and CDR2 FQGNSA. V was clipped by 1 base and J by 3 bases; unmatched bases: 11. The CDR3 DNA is TGTGCCAGCAGCTTAGTAGGGGCCCTAGCGGGAGGTGTCTACGAGCAGTACTTC. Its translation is CASSLVGALAGGVYEQYF.

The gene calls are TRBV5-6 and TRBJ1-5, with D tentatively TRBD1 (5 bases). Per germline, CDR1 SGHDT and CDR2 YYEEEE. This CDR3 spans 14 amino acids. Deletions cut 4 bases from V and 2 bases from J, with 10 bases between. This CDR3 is CASSLIGGNQPQHF. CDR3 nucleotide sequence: TGTGCCAGCAGCCTAATAGGGGGCAATCAGCCCCAGCATTTT.

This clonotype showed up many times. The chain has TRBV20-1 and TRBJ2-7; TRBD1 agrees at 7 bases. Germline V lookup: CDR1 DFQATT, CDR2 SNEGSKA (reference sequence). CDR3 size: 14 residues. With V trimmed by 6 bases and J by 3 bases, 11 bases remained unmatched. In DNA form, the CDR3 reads TGCAGTGCCTACTTACAGGGGAGCGGCTACGAGCAGTACTTC. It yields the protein CSAYLQGSGYEQYF.

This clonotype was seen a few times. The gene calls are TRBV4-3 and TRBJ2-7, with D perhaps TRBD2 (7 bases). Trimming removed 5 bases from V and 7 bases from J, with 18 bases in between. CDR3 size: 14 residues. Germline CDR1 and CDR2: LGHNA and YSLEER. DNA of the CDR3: TGCGCCAGCAGCGCCGTGGGGGGGGCGGGTGAGCAGTACTTC. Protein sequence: CASSAVGGAGEQYF.

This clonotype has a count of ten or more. The CDR3 sequence is CASSESRAVETQYF. CDR3 DNA sequence: TGTGCCAGCAGTGAGAGCAGGGCGGTGGAGACCCAGTACTTC. V usage is TRBV25-1 and J usage is TRBJ2-5; D is possibly TRBD1 (5 bases). CDR1 and CDR2 (germline): MGHDK, SYGVNS. The CDR3 has 14 amino acids. V lost 3 bases, J lost 5 bases, and 13 bases lay in between.

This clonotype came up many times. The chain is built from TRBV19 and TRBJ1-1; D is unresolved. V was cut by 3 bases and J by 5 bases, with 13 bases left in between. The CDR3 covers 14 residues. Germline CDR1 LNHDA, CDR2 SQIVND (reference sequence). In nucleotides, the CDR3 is TGTGCCAGTAGTATCGCGGGTGCAAATACTGAAGCTTTCTTT. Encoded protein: CASSIAGANTEAFF.

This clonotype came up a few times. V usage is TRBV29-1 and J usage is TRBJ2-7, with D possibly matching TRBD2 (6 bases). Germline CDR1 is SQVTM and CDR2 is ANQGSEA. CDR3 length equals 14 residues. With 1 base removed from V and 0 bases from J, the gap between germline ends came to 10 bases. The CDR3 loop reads CSVEGASASYEQYF. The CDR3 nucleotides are TGCAGCGTTGAAGGGGCTAGCGCCTCCTACGAGCAGTACTTC.